Each of the 18 T cell receptor beta chains below was sequenced from the same sample in a study of CD8 T cells in Susac syndrome. Random hexamers were used to reverse transcribe about 0.5 to 1 ug of RNA. TCRdb itself ran the immunoSEQ multiplex PCR reads through MiXCR, one entry per CDR3 protein. The table has about 50,000 distinct CDR3 sequences, around 93% seen once; the top ten hold 0.5% to 0.6%. The sequenced sample consisted of CD8+ T cells from PBMCs. These receptors came from a human donor with multiple sclerosis.

The rearrangement uses TRBV2 and TRBJ1-6; TRBD1 agrees at 7 bases. From germline, CDR1 is SNHLY and CDR2 FYNNEI. The junction had 17 bases not matched to a gene; V was cut back by 7 bases and J by 8 bases. The CDR3 contains 17 residues. CDR3 amino acids: CASTLRLSTGVDSPLHF. Here the CDR3 DNA reads TGTGCCAGCACCTTACGACTTAGCACAGGGGTTGATTCACCCCTCCACTTT.

This chain uses TRBV29-1 with TRBJ2-7; D is unclear. The CDR3 covers 11 residues. Looked up from germline, CDR1 is SQVTM and CDR2 is ANQGSEA. V lost 1 base, J lost 4 bases, and 5 bases lay in between. CDR3: CSVEVGYEQYF. The CDR3 DNA reads as TGCAGCGTTGAAGTAGGGTACGAGCAGTACTTC.

The V and J genes are TRBV20-1 and TRBJ1-2; no firm D call. The CDR3 runs to 12 residues. Trimming cost V 4 bases and J 4 bases, with 10 bases left between them. CDR1 and CDR2 from the germline V gene are DFQATT and SNEGSKA (reference sequence). CDR3: CSAKGMLYGYTF. The CDR3 DNA sequence: TGCAGTGCTAAGGGCATGCTCTATGGCTACACCTTC.

This chain joins TRBV7-6 and TRBJ1-1; tentatively, D is TRBD1 (6 bases). CDR1 is SGHVS and CDR2 is FNYEAQ in the germline V gene. The CDR3 is 14 residues long. V lost 5 bases to trimming and J lost 2 bases, with 12 bases between them. This chain's CDR3 is CASSRRTENTEAFF. For the CDR3, the DNA is TGTGCCAGCAGCCGCCGGACAGAAAACACTGAAGCTTTCTTT.

The gene calls are TRBV4-3 and TRBJ2-1; 9 bases are a match to TRBD2. Germline CDR1 and CDR2: LGHNA and YSLEER. The CDR3 loop spans 18 amino acids. The J segment lost 7 bases and the V segment lost 1 base, leaving 14 bases of the junction unmatched. The CDR3 spells CASSQVALAGSLRNEQFF. CDR3 nucleotides: TGCGCCAGCAGCCAAGTAGCCCTAGCGGGGTCTTTGCGGAATGAGCAGTTCTTC.

V gene TRBV12-3 or TRBV12-4 combines with J gene TRBJ2-2; D unresolved. The ends were cut back, 7 bases at V and 1 base at J, with 16 bases in the middle. This CDR3 contains 16 residues. The CDR3 is CASKLRSVLNTGELFF. Here the CDR3 DNA reads TGTGCCAGCAAACTCCGTTCCGTATTGAACACCGGGGAGCTGTTTTTT.

CDR3 DNA: TGTGCCAGCAGTTACTCGTCCAGGATAGGAGAGACCCAGTACTTC. Its translation is CASSYSSRIGETQYF. The genes are TRBV6-2 or TRBV6-3 and TRBJ2-5; no definite D call. Germline V lookup: CDR1 MNHEY, CDR2 SVGEGT. CDR3 size: 15 residues. Deletions cut 0 bases from V and 4 bases from J, with 12 bases between.

The chain employs TRBV30 and TRBJ2-7; D gene ambiguous. The V and J ends lost 0 bases and 5 bases respectively, with 8 bases between them. CDR1 is GTSNPN, CDR2 SVGIG, per germline (reference sequence). This CDR3 has 12 amino acids. CDR3 bases: TGTGCCTGGAGTGTACAGAGAGACGAGCAGTACTTC. Protein sequence: CAWSVQRDEQYF.

This sequence joins TRBV12-5 and TRBJ1-5, with 9 bases matching TRBD1. This CDR3 is built from 15 residues. V lost 7 bases, J lost 0 bases, and 4 bases stayed unmatched. The germline V gene encodes CDR1 LGHNT and CDR2 FRNRAP. DNA of the CDR3: TGTGCTAGTGCCTTGACAGGGGGTAGCAATCAGCCCCAGCATTTT. Amino acid sequence: CASALTGGSNQPQHF.

This chain links TRBV7-9 with TRBJ2-1; TRBD1 aligns across 9 bases. Germline CDR1 SEHNR, CDR2 FQNEAQ (reference sequence). The length of the CDR3 is 16 residues. The V gene end was trimmed by 5 bases and the J gene end by 8 bases; junction bases not matched to a gene: 13. CDR3 in DNA: TGTGCCAGCAGCCCGGGACAGGGCCTAAAGTTGGATGAGCAGTTCTTC. Its translation is CASSPGQGLKLDEQFF. The full variable domain, its missing parts supplied by reference TRBV7-9 and TRBJ2-1, is DTGVSQNPRHKITKRGQNVTFRCDPISEHNRLYWYRQTLGQGPEFLTYFQNEAQLEKSRLLSDRFSAERPKGSFSTLEIQRTEQGDSAMYLCASSPGQGLKLDEQFFGPGTRLTVL.

This clonotype has only one observation. This rearrangement joins TRBV13 to TRBJ1-1; D uncertain. The CDR3 loop spans 14 amino acids. Germline lookup yields CDR1 PRHDT and CDR2 FYEKMQ (reference sequence). Deletions cut 3 bases from V and 1 base from J, with 9 bases between. Here the CDR3 DNA reads TGTGCCAGCAGCTTCAGTATGGCGAACACTGAAGCTTTCTTT. It is translated as CASSFSMANTEAFF. Full variable domain (outside the CDR3, taken from reference TRBV13 and TRBJ1-1): AAGVIQSPRHLIKEKRETATLKCYPIPRHDTVYWYQQGPGQDPQFLISFYEKMQSDKGSIPDRFSAQQFSDYHSELNMSSLELGDSALYFCASSFSMANTEAFFGQGTRLTVV.

This clonotype appeared once. The chain has TRBV9 and TRBJ2-5, with 10 bases aligning to TRBD2. The CDR3 is 17 residues long. Per the germline V gene, CDR1 is SGDLS and CDR2 is YYNGEE. The junction had 9 bases not matched to a gene; V was cut back by 0 bases and J by 4 bases. CDR3 nucleotide sequence: TGTGCCAGCAGCGTAGGGGCGAGCGGGGGGGCCGGAGAGACCCAGTACTTC. Its translation: CASSVGASGGAGETQYF.

The CDR3 nucleotides read TGTGCCAGCAGCGGAACCGGTAACTATGGCTACACCTTC. It translates to CASSGTGNYGYTF. This chain connects TRBV9 to TRBJ1-2; no reliable D call. CDR1 and CDR2 from the germline V gene are SGDLS and YYNGEE. The CDR3 has 13 amino acids. Trimming removed 3 bases from V and 1 base from J, with 7 bases in between.

The gene calls are TRBV15 and TRBJ2-5; D is possibly TRBD2 (6 bases). Trimming cost V 8 bases and J 0 bases, with 7 bases left between them. CDR1 and CDR2 (germline): LNHNV, YYDKDF (reference sequence). The CDR3 has 12 amino acids. CDR3 nucleotide sequence: TGTGCCACCGGGGGGAACCAAGAGACCCAGTACTTC. It codes for CATGGNQETQYF.

This clonotype was detected once. In DNA, the CDR3 is TGTGCCAGCGCGGGGGCAGGGGTCGAGCAGTACTTC. This translates into CASAGAGVEQYF. J is TRBJ2-7 and V is TRBV9, with D possibly being TRBD2 (7 bases). This CDR3 has 12 amino acids. The germline CDR1 and CDR2 sequences are SGDLS and YYNGEE. V gave up 7 bases and J gave up 6 bases, with 14 bases separating them.

As to this clonotype: No conserved phenylalanine or tryptophan is present at the end of the CDR3, so a read error is the likely explanation. The V and J genes are TRBV27 and TRBJ2-7, with D perhaps matching TRBD2 (5 bases). The germline gives CDR1 MNHEY, CDR2 SMNVEV (reference sequence). This CDR3 is built from 13 residues. Trimming removed 2 bases from V and 1 base from J, with 6 bases in between. CDR3 nucleotide sequence: TGTGCCAGCAGTTTAGAGGGATCCTACGAGCAGTACTTG. This translates into CASSLEGSYEQYL.

The rearrangement links TRBV7-9 to TRBJ2-5; D tentatively fits TRBD1 or TRBD2 (6 bases each). Trimming left V 5 bases short and J 3 bases short, with 19 bases between. The germline V gene encodes CDR1 SEHNR and CDR2 FQNEAQ (reference sequence). This CDR3 is built from 16 residues. CDR3 bases: TGTGCCAGCAGCGGCTCCGTAAGAGGGGGGAAAGAGACCCAGTACTTC. As protein: CASSGSVRGGKETQYF.

The rearrangement uses TRBV4-1 and TRBJ2-2; maybe TRBD2 (5 bases). V lost 1 base and J lost 5, with 23 bases in between. The germline V gene encodes CDR1 MGHRA and CDR2 YSYEKL. The CDR3 spans 19 residues. CDR3 in amino acids: CASSQAIIPLLGGTGELFF. The CDR3 coding sequence is TGCGCCAGCAGCCAAGCTATCATCCCCCTCTTAGGAGGAACCGGGGAGCTGTTTTTT.